This TCR beta chain was captured by sequencing in a study of T-cell reconstitution after alpha-beta-depleted transplantation in children. Details on this clonotype: Its specificity is not known.

Study-wide findings and caveats: Some patients' high day-60 TCRbeta diversity was traced to surviving recipient T cells and thymic progenitors. Newly made T cells mostly supplied T-cell counts and diversity one year after transplant. Reportedly, alpha-beta T cells present about two months post-transplant originated from several hundred expanded clones of graft origin.

As it was prepared, the TCRbeta library received unique molecular identifiers. TCRdb independently ran MiXCR on the PCR reads; one entry per CDR3 protein. Of about 58,000 distinct CDR3 sequences in the sample, 44% were seen once. CDR3 length: 12 residues. CDR1 is SGHRS and CDR2 is YFSETQ in the germline V gene. V gave up 0 bases and J gave up 6 bases, with 7 bases separating them. The sample consisted of PBMCs, mostly from graft donor cells, taken 360 days after TCRalphabeta/CD19-depleted stem cell transplant. The rearrangement links TRBV5-1 to TRBJ2-7; D gene unclear. This receptor was taken from a male patient between 10 and 17 years old who had a stem cell transplant for acute lymphoblastic leukemia, so the T cells may come from the graft donor. CDR3 nucleotide sequence: TGCGCCAGCAGCTTGGCCAACACCGAGCAGTACTTC. It yields the protein CASSLANTEQYF.